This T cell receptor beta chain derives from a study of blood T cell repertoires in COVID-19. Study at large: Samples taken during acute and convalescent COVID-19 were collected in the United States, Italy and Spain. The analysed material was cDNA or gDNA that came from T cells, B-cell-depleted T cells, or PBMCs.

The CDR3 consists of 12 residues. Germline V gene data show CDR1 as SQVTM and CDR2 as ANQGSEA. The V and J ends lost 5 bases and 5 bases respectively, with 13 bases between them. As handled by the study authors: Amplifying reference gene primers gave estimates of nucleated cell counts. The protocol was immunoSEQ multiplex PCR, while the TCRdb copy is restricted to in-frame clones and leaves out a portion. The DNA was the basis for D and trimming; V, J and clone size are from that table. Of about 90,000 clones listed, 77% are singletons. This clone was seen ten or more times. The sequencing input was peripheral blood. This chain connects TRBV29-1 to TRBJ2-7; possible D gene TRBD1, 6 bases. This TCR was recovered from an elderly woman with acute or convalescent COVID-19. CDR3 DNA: TGCAGCGTTTACAGGGACGGCGACGAGCAGTACTTC. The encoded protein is CSVYRDGDEQYF.